The 28 T cell receptor beta chains presented below share a single source sample, sequenced in a study of CD8 T cells in ankylosing spondylitis. For these TCRs, the target antigens are not known. In TCRdb, the 5' RACE reads were re-called with MiXCR into one record per CDR3 protein. The sample consists of 500,000 or so distinct CDR3 sequences, 5.3% of them appearing once. Study findings and constraints: Ankylosing spondylitis blood appeared to be characterized by a TCR beta motif of under ten highly homologous variants.

The material sequenced was blood, either unsorted or a sorted T cell fraction (not recorded which). The receptor source for this set is a male donor with ankylosing spondylitis.

This clonotype has at least ten counts. V is TRBV7-2 and J is TRBJ2-3; no clear D. Germline CDR1 SGHTA, CDR2 FQGNSA. This CDR3 has 13 amino acids. Trimming removed 4 bases at V and 6 bases at J, with 11 bases between. This chain's CDR3 is CASSSGWVDTQYF. CDR3 bases: TGTGCCAGCAGCTCCGGTTGGGTGGATACGCAGTATTTT.

The CDR3, as DNA: TGCGCCAGCAGCACGGACGTGGGAGGGTACAATGAGCAGTTCTTC. It encodes CASSTDVGGYNEQFF. The rearrangement uses TRBV5-1 and TRBJ2-1; TRBD2 aligns across 7 bases. The CDR3 totals 15 residues. Germline V gives CDR1 SGHRS, CDR2 YFSETQ. V dropped 4 bases and J dropped 4; count of bases not matched to a gene: 8.

This clonotype was detected a few times. This chain joins TRBV20-1 and TRBJ2-5, with 8 bases lining up with TRBD2. V gave up 5 bases and J gave up 0 bases; unmatched junction bases: 8. Germline values: CDR1 DFQATT, CDR2 SNEGSKA (reference sequence). The CDR3 has 15 amino acids. CDR3 sequence (DNA): TGCAGTGCTCCCTTGGGAGCGGGGGACCAAGAGACCCAGTACTTC. It is translated as CSAPLGAGDQETQYF.

This clonotype was observed many times. The chain joins TRBV24-1 to TRBJ2-2; 9 nucleotides line up with TRBD2. Unmatched junction bases numbered 3, after V lost 9 bases and J lost 5 bases. Germline V gene data show CDR1 as KGHDR and CDR2 as SFDVKD. The CDR3 sequence is 13 residues long. In DNA form, the CDR3 reads TGTGCCACCGCCCTAGCGGGGACCGGGGAGCTGTTTTTT. Amino acid sequence: CATALAGTGELFF.

This clonotype was detected ten times or more. The chain couples TRBV20-1 to TRBJ2-3; 9 positions match TRBD2. Trimming removed 4 bases from V and 5 bases from J; junction bases left unmatched: 4. Germline assignment: CDR1 DFQATT and CDR2 SNEGSKA (reference sequence). This CDR3 contains 13 residues. Here the CDR3 DNA reads TGCAGTGCTATAGCGGGAGCGGAAGATACGCAGTATTTT. It encodes CSAIAGAEDTQYF.

This clonotype was seen repeatedly, ten times or more. This chain connects TRBV20-1 to TRBJ2-1; D tentatively reads TRBD1 or TRBD2 (5 bases each). There are 15 residues in the CDR3. V lost 3 bases to trimming and J lost 3 bases, with 15 bases between them. Germline loops: CDR1 DFQATT, CDR2 SNEGSKA (reference sequence). CDR3 residues: CSARVGTSGYNEQFF. CDR3 bases: TGCAGTGCTAGGGTAGGGACGTCCGGCTACAATGAGCAGTTCTTC.

This clonotype was seen repeatedly, ten times or more. V gene TRBV9 combines with J gene TRBJ2-4; 7 bases are shared with TRBD2. There are 16 residues in the CDR3. Germline V gene lookup returns CDR1 SGDLS and CDR2 YYNGEE. The ends lost 0 bases at V and 5 bases at J; junction bases unmatched: 8. CDR3 coding DNA: TGTGCCAGCAGCGTAGGGGGGGGGACCAGGGAAAACATTCAGTACTTC. Protein sequence: CASSVGGGTRENIQYF.

The V and J genes are TRBV6-1 and TRBJ2-6; D remains unclear. This CDR3 is 15 amino acids long. V was clipped by 5 bases and J by 2 bases, with 10 bases between them. CDR1 is MNHNS and CDR2 is SASEGT in the germline V gene. CDR3: CASSREAAGANVLTF. The CDR3 nucleotides are TGTGCCAGCAGTCGTGAGGCCGCTGGGGCCAACGTCCTGACTTTC.

This clonotype appeared many times. One junction end disagrees with the germline gene, perhaps due to a read error. V and J are TRBV7-2 and TRBJ1-2; no reliable D call. CDR3 length: 12 amino acids. In germline, CDR1 is SGHTA, CDR2 FQGNSA. The CDR3 DNA follows: TGTGCCAGCAGCTTAGCAAATGTAGACTACTCATTC. This codes for CASSLANVDYSF.

This clonotype was recorded many times. J is TRBJ2-1 and V is TRBV4-2; 8 bases match TRBD2. This CDR3 contains 16 residues. V lost 4 bases to trimming and J lost 7 bases; unmatched junction nucleotides: 12. Germline V gene sequence: CDR1 LGHNA, CDR2 YNFKEQ. CDR3 sequence (DNA): TGTGCCAGCAGCCGTCCCGGGACTAGAGTTGGGAATGAGCAGTTCTTC. It is translated as CASSRPGTRVGNEQFF.

This clonotype was picked up many times. V is TRBV7-6 and J is TRBJ1-4; D gene ambiguous. The length of the CDR3 is 13 residues. Trimming took off 5 bases at V and 10 bases at J, with 14 bases between the two ends. Germline CDR1 and CDR2: SGHVS and FNYEAQ. CDR3 sequence: CASSGVAAGKLFF. As DNA, the CDR3 is TGTGCCAGCAGCGGGGTGGCCGCAGGAAAACTGTTTTTT.

This clonotype was counted at least ten times. This chain links TRBV5-1 with TRBJ2-1, with 14 bases fitting TRBD2. This CDR3 is built from 16 residues. CDR1 is SGHRS, CDR2 YFSETQ, per germline. The J segment lost 4 bases and the V segment lost 0 bases, leaving 0 bases of the junction unmatched. The CDR3 is CASSLGTSGRYNEQFF. CDR3 DNA: TGCGCCAGCAGCTTGGGGACTAGCGGGAGGTACAATGAGCAGTTCTTC. Full variable domain (remainder filled in from reference TRBV5-1 and TRBJ2-1): KAGVTQTPRYLIKTRGQQVTLSCSPISGHRSVSWYQQTPGQGLQFLFEYFSETQRNKGNFPGRFSGRQFSNSRSEMNVSTLELGDSALYLCASSLGTSGRYNEQFFGPGTRLTVL.

This clonotype was seen at least ten times. The genes are TRBV10-3 and TRBJ1-5, with 9 positions matching TRBD1. CDR3 length: 17 amino acids. Looked up from germline, CDR1 is ENHRY and CDR2 is SYGVKD. V gave up 10 bases and J gave up 2 bases; unmatched junction bases: 15. The CDR3: CATTPEPGQGRNQPQHF. The CDR3 DNA reads TGTGCCACAACCCCAGAGCCGGGACAGGGTCGCAATCAGCCCCAGCATTTT.

This clonotype was counted at least ten times. V usage is TRBV6-6 and J usage is TRBJ1-5; D is unclear. Trimming stripped 6 bases from V and 3 bases from J, with 9 bases between. The CDR3 contains 13 residues. In germline, CDR1 is MNHNY, CDR2 SVGAGI (reference sequence). The CDR3 is CASSRIDNQPQHF. CDR3 nucleotides: TGTGCCAGCAGCAGAATAGACAATCAGCCCCAGCATTTT.

At least ten counts were recorded for this clonotype. The V call is TRBV12-3 or TRBV12-4, the J call TRBJ1-1; TRBD1 aligns across 7 bases. The CDR3 runs 16 residues. V gave up 6 bases and J gave up 4 bases; unmatched junction bases: 14. CDR3 bases: TGTGCCAGCAGCCAGGGAGGGGGCACCGGTGGCACTGAAGCTTTCTTT. Protein product: CASSQGGGTGGTEAFF.

This clonotype occurred many times. The chain joins TRBV20-1 to TRBJ1-5; D is ambiguous. The V and J ends lost 3 bases and 5 bases respectively, with 14 bases between them. Germline V gives CDR1 DFQATT, CDR2 SNEGSKA (reference sequence). The CDR3 consists of 14 residues. CDR3 nucleotides: TGCAGTGCTAGTGGTGGTCTAGGTGATCAGCCCCAGCATTTT. This gives the protein CSASGGLGDQPQHF.

This sequence joins TRBV5-1 and TRBJ2-3; TRBD2 might be the D (7 bases). The CDR3 is 18 residues long. V lost 0 bases and J lost 3, with 20 bases in between. Germline assignment: CDR1 SGHRS and CDR2 YFSETQ. The CDR3 DNA reads as TGCGCCAGCAGCTTGGAGGGGGTGTGGCGGGGGCTTACAGATACGCAGTATTTT. Residues: CASSLEGVWRGLTDTQYF.

This clonotype was counted ten times or more. This sequence joins TRBV7-2 and TRBJ2-7, with 8 nucleotides matching TRBD2. The ends lost 6 bases at V and 2 bases at J; junction bases unmatched: 9. Germline CDR1 SGHTA, CDR2 FQGNSA. This CDR3 has 15 residues. The CDR3 coding sequence is TGTGCCAGCAGGGGTCCGGGACTAGTAACCTACGAGCAGTACTTC. It specifies CASRGPGLVTYEQYF.

This clonotype was counted ten times or more. V and J are TRBV5-1 and TRBJ2-3; no reliable D call. V lost 1 base to trimming and J lost 6 bases, with 6 bases between them. The CDR3 extends over 12 amino acids. Germline lookup yields CDR1 SGHRS and CDR2 YFSETQ. The CDR3 nucleotides are TGCGCCAGCAGCTTGAGGCCCGATACGCAGTATTTT. Translated, it gives CASSLRPDTQYF.

This clonotype was seen many times. V is TRBV28 and J is TRBJ2-5, with D possibly called TRBD1 or TRBD2 (5 bases each). Trimming took 6 bases from V and 1 from J, leaving 6 bases between them. Per the germline V gene, CDR1 is MDHEN and CDR2 is SYDVKM. The CDR3 has 12 amino acids. This CDR3 reads CASRGVQETQYF. The CDR3 bases are TGTGCCAGCAGGGGGGTCCAAGAGACCCAGTACTTC. Looking up the rest from reference TRBV28 and TRBJ2-5 gives the full variable domain: DVKVTQSSRYLVKRTGEKVFLECVQDMDHENMFWYRQDPGLGLRLIYFSYDVKMKEKGDIPEGYSVSREKKERFSLILESASTNQTSMYLCASRGVQETQYFGPGTRLLVL.

This clonotype occurred many times. V gene TRBV12-3 or TRBV12-4 combines with J gene TRBJ1-5, with D perhaps TRBD1 (6 bases). CDR3 length: 14 amino acids. V lost 6 bases, J lost 4 bases, and 13 bases lay in between. CDR3 nucleotide sequence: TGTGCCAGCAGCCAACAGGGCAAGAATCAGCCCCAGCATTTT. Its translation is CASSQQGKNQPQHF.

This clonotype was counted ten times or more. The V call is TRBV6-5, the J call TRBJ1-6, with D possibly matching TRBD1 (5 bases). The CDR3 has 14 residues. Germline loops: CDR1 MNHEY, CDR2 SVGAGI. V shed 2 bases and J shed 8 bases, with 10 bases lying between them. CDR3 coding DNA: TGTGCCAGCAGTTACGGGGGACTGTATTCACCCCTCCACTTT. It translates to CASSYGGLYSPLHF.

In its sample, this clonotype was seen many times. V is TRBV29-1 and J is TRBJ1-1, with D unclear. Looked up from germline, CDR1 is SQVTM and CDR2 is ANQGSEA. This CDR3 is built from 11 residues. V lost 6 bases to trimming and J lost 4 bases, with 9 bases between them. CDR3 bases: TGCAGCGTCCGGGTCAGCACTGAAGCTTTCTTT. Translated, it gives CSVRVSTEAFF.

This clonotype occurred a few times. V usage is TRBV6-5 and J usage is TRBJ2-1; 8 positions match TRBD1. The V segment lost 4 bases and the J segment 2 bases; nucleotides outside the gene matches: 13. Germline V gene lookup returns CDR1 MNHEY and CDR2 SVGAGI. The CDR3 covers 18 residues. The CDR3 nucleotides are TGTGCCAGCAGTTCCCTCCCCCGGGGGACAGGTACCTACAATGAGCAGTTCTTC. It is translated as CASSSLPRGTGTYNEQFF.

This clonotype has at least ten counts. The chain couples TRBV25-1 to TRBJ1-3; D is ambiguous. The germline CDR1 and CDR2 sequences are MGHDK and SYGVNS. The CDR3 sequence is 13 residues long. The ends were cut back, 4 bases at V and 3 bases at J, with 7 bases in the middle. This chain's CDR3 is CASSAGFGNTIYF. In DNA, the CDR3 is TGTGCCAGCAGTGCTGGGTTTGGAAACACCATATATTTT. Looking up the rest from reference TRBV25-1 and TRBJ1-3 gives the full variable domain: EADIYQTPRYLVIGTGKKITLECSQTMGHDKMYWYQQDPGMELHLIHYSYGVNSTEKGDLSSESTVSRIRTEHFPLTLESARPSHTSQYLCASSAGFGNTIYFGEGSWLTVV.

In this sample, this clonotype turned up many times. The chain uses TRBV5-1 and TRBJ1-2; 9 nucleotides align to TRBD1. The germline V gene has CDR1 SGHRS and CDR2 YFSETQ. This CDR3 comprises 15 residues. With V trimmed by 4 bases and J by 5 bases, 9 bases remained unmatched. The CDR3 protein is CASSPAGGQGYGYTF. CDR3 nucleotide sequence: TGCGCCAGCAGCCCGGCCGGTGGACAGGGGTATGGCTACACCTTC.

This clonotype occurred many times. Here the CDR3 DNA reads TGTGCCACCCGGCGGGGCAATGTGGAGACCCAGTACTTC. Its protein is CATRRGNVETQYF. The chain combines TRBV12-3 or TRBV12-4 with TRBJ2-5; the D gene is possibly TRBD2 (6 bases). There are 13 residues in the CDR3. V was cut by 10 bases and J by 5 bases, with 17 bases left in between.

The chain combines TRBV9 with TRBJ2-6; D remains unclear. This CDR3 has 14 amino acids. Trimming took 1 base from V and 2 from J, leaving 4 bases between them. The germline V gene has CDR1 SGDLS and CDR2 YYNGEE. DNA for the CDR3: TGTGCCAGCAGCGTACTGCCTGGGGCCAACGTCCTGACTTTC. It yields the protein CASSVLPGANVLTF.